This T cell receptor beta chain derives from a study of siplizumab effects on memory and regulatory T cells. Study-level results: Apparently more diverse than memory cells, naive T cells also seemed major alloresponse contributors. Controls showed an average of approximately 28% Treg-derived mappable alloreactive CD4+ clones, while siplizumab showed roughly 70%.

The assay looked at some 96,000 TCR templates in each sample. The data were produced by immunoSEQ multiplex PCR, yet TCRdb's version contains in-frame clones alone and is incomplete. The sample has 55,000 to 65,000 clones, over 95% seen once. Germline values: CDR1 SGHKS, CDR2 YYEKEE (reference sequence). The CDR3 runs 12 residues. Trimming stripped 4 bases from V and 5 bases from J, with 10 bases between. A note on this clone: Its antigen is not known.

The clonotype comes from a human donor in good health. The sample comprised naive CD8+ T cells sorted from blood. The chain uses TRBV5-5 and TRBJ2-7; D is uncertain. The CDR3: CASSPPGHEQYF. Here the CDR3 DNA reads TGTGCCAGCAGCCCGCCAGGCCACGAGCAGTACTTC.